This T cell receptor (beta chain) was captured in a study of PD-L1 blockade in urothelial cancer. For the study at large: Twenty-five of 29 patients were males with bladder-origin urothelial cancer. A median of about 140,000 T cells was found in the blood samples.

TCRdb keeps only in-frame clones here, not all; method: immunoSEQ multiplex PCR. The sample includes some 100,000 clones, about 90% of them seen just once. Germline CDR1 reads SGHTA; CDR2 reads FQGTGA. V shed 5 bases, J shed 9 bases, and the junction held 9 bases outside the gene matches. The CDR3 consists of 15 residues. The study collected 1 to 8 samples per patient, pretreatment and on-treatment. The sequence came from a woman older than 75 with urothelial cancer. Specimen: PBMCs, collected around atezolizumab (anti-PD-L1) treatment. The chain combines TRBV7-3 with TRBJ2-1, with 11 bases matching TRBD2. In DNA, the CDR3 is TGTGCCAGCAGCCAACTGACTAGCGGGATAGGTGAGCAGTTCTTC. Encoded protein: CASSQLTSGIGEQFF.